Below are 21 T cell receptor beta chains sequenced from a single sample in a study of T cell responses to AZD1222 COVID-19 vaccine. Here immunoSEQ multiplex PCR was the method, and the copy in TCRdb shows in-frame clones only, minus some. The repertoire holds approximately 110,000 clones, with 87% as singletons. The specimen was peripheral blood, collected on day 0 of AZD1222 vaccination. The receptors originated from an adult in good health.

This clone came up a few times. The chain uses TRBV7-3 and TRBJ1-2; D not certain. The CDR3 loop spans 13 amino acids. Germline CDR1 is SGHTA and CDR2 is FQGTGA. V was trimmed by 3 bases and J by 8 bases, leaving 13 bases between them. The CDR3 DNA reads TGTGCCAGCAGCTTTAAAGGCAGCTCAGGCTACACCTTC. Translation gives CASSFKGSSGYTF.

A few counts support this clone. The J gene is TRBJ1-5, the V gene TRBV16, with a weak D call TRBD1 (6 bases). The CDR3 is 16 amino acids. Trimming removed 1 base at V and 5 bases at J, with 15 bases between. The germline V gene encodes CDR1 KGHSY and CDR2 FQNENV. The CDR3 coding sequence is TGTGCCAGCAGCCAATACTCGGGGGCATATCATCAGCCCCAGCATTTT. The encoded protein is CASSQYSGAYHQPQHF.

The genes are TRBV30 and TRBJ1-3; perhaps TRBD1 as D (6 bases). The CDR3 covers 14 residues. The ends were cut back, 1 base at V and 0 bases at J, with 7 bases in the middle. The germline CDR1 and CDR2 sequences are GTSNPN and SVGIG (reference sequence). The CDR3 DNA follows: TGTGCCTGGAGTGAGGGGGGCTCTGGAAACACCATATATTTT. This encodes CAWSEGGSGNTIYF.

The chain is built from TRBV7-3 and TRBJ1-2; a weak D match, TRBD1 (6 bases). CDR1 is SGHTA, CDR2 FQGTGA, per germline. Trimming took off 3 bases at V and 2 bases at J, with 7 bases between the two ends. The CDR3 has 13 amino acids. CDR3 amino acids: CASSFTGNYGYTF. The CDR3 region has the DNA TGTGCCAGCAGCTTTACAGGGAACTATGGCTACACCTTC.

This rearrangement joins TRBV5-1 to TRBJ2-7; no reliable D call. V lost 4 bases and J 6 bases, leaving 8 bases between the germline ends. The CDR3 is 11 residues long. Germline CDR1 is SGHRS and CDR2 is YFSETQ. The CDR3 DNA is TGCGCCAGCAGCACGTACGGCGAGCAGTACTTC. This encodes CASSTYGEQYF.

V is TRBV28 and J is TRBJ2-7, with 11 bases lining up with TRBD2. Germline trimming cut 3 bases from V and 2 bases from J; bases unmatched to any gene: 15. The CDR3 totals 19 residues. Germline CDR1 is MDHEN and CDR2 is SYDVKM. CDR3 sequence: CASSFPISSIAGGTYEQYF. The CDR3 DNA is TGTGCCAGCAGTTTCCCAATCTCATCTATAGCGGGAGGGACCTACGAGCAGTACTTC.

The chain has TRBV5-4 and TRBJ1-4; TRBD1 might be the D (5 bases). The CDR3 has 14 residues. CDR1 is SGHNT and CDR2 is YYREEE in the germline V gene (reference sequence). Trimming stripped 4 bases from V and 7 bases from J, with 14 bases between. The CDR3 nucleotides read TGTGCCAGCAGCATGGCAGGGTATTCTGAAAAACTGTTTTTT. Encoded protein: CASSMAGYSEKLFF.

This rearrangement joins TRBV28 to TRBJ2-1; a weak D match, TRBD2 (5 bases). CDR3 length: 16 amino acids. The ends were cut back, 11 bases at V and 2 bases at J, with 22 bases in the middle. The germline CDR1 and CDR2 sequences are MDHEN and SYDVKM. The DNA of the CDR3 is TGTGCCGGCTCCCGGGTAGAAACTAGGGCCTACAATGAGCAGTTCTTC. Its translation: CAGSRVETRAYNEQFF.

This clone has a handful of counts. The chain couples TRBV7-8 to TRBJ1-3; D is undetermined. CDR3 size: 12 residues. Looked up from germline, CDR1 is SGHVS and CDR2 is FQNEAQ. V was cut by 6 bases and J by 3 bases, with 6 bases left in between. DNA for the CDR3: TGTGCCAGCAGTTTAATTGGAAACACCATATATTTT. Amino acids: CASSLIGNTIYF.

CDR3 nucleotide sequence: TGTGCCAGCAGCTTAACCGCTAGCAGGAGTGGAGGAGCCGGGGAGCTGTTTTTT. It specifies CASSLTASRSGGAGELFF. The chain joins TRBV7-3 to TRBJ2-2; D perhaps matches TRBD2 (5 bases). The CDR3 consists of 18 residues. V gave up 0 bases and J gave up 6 bases, with 20 bases separating them. CDR1 SGHTA and CDR2 FQGTGA come from the germline V gene.

The chain has TRBV5-1 and TRBJ2-3, with TRBD2 matching 7 bases. Germline CDR1 SGHRS, CDR2 YFSETQ. The J segment lost 1 base and the V segment lost 4 bases, leaving 6 bases of the junction unmatched. This CDR3 comprises 15 residues. The CDR3 region has the DNA TGCGCCAGCAGCATTCAGCGGGGCGGCACAGATACGCAGTATTTT. Translation gives CASSIQRGGTDTQYF.

This clone was seen once. The CDR3 DNA sequence: TGTGCCAGCTCACCCCCGGGACAGGGGTTGGGGGCTCAGCCCCAGCATTTT. Protein: CASSPPGQGLGAQPQHF. The chain uses TRBV18 and TRBJ1-5, with 10 bases aligning to TRBD1. The germline V gene has CDR1 KGHSH and CDR2 LQKENI. The CDR3 runs 17 residues. J lost 6 bases, V lost 3 bases, and 11 bases had no gene match.

The rearrangement joins TRBV9 to TRBJ2-7, with TRBD1 matching over 8 bases. The germline V gene has CDR1 SGDLS and CDR2 YYNGEE. The CDR3 length is 13 residues. V gave up 3 bases and J gave up 6 bases; unmatched junction bases: 5. The CDR3 loop reads CASSGRTGTEQYF. CDR3 nucleotides: TGTGCCAGCAGCGGACGGACAGGGACCGAGCAGTACTTC.

This chain uses TRBV6-5 with TRBJ1-4; TRBD1 agrees at 10 bases. Germline CDR1 MNHEY, CDR2 SVGAGI. J lost 7 bases, V lost 9 bases, and 2 bases had no gene match. The CDR3 extends over 12 amino acids. For the CDR3, the DNA is TGTGCCAGGGGGACAGGGGTTGAAAAACTGTTTTTT. As protein: CARGTGVEKLFF.

The CDR3 sequence: CASSLGRSQETQYF. CDR3 coding DNA: TGTGCCAGCAGCTTAGGCAGGTCACAAGAGACCCAGTACTTC. This chain joins TRBV7-2 and TRBJ2-5; D gene ambiguous. Between the trimmed V and J ends, which lost 1 base and 2 bases, there was a span of 8 bases. The CDR3 totals 14 residues. The germline CDR1 and CDR2 sequences are SGHTA and FQGNSA.

This clone was counted a single time. J is TRBJ2-1 and V is TRBV7-3; D unclear. The CDR3 spans 15 residues. CDR1 SGHTA and CDR2 FQGTGA come from the germline V gene. V lost 1 base, J lost 2 bases, and 9 bases lay in between. CDR3 in DNA: TGTGCCAGCAGCTTAAGTTGGGTCCCCTACAATGAGCAGTTCTTC. Translating gives CASSLSWVPYNEQFF.

This chain connects TRBV27 to TRBJ2-1, with TRBD2 matching over 7 bases. J was trimmed by 3 bases and V by 5 bases; bases with no gene match: 4. Germline CDR1 and CDR2: MNHEY and SMNVEV (reference sequence). The CDR3 sequence is 14 residues long. DNA for the CDR3: TGTGCCAGCAGTCCCCGGGACTACTACAATGAGCAGTTCTTC. Translating it yields CASSPRDYYNEQFF.

The V and J genes are TRBV12-5 and TRBJ2-1, with D possibly called TRBD1 or TRBD2 (6 bases each). The germline V gene has CDR1 LGHNT and CDR2 FRNRAP. The germline V and J ends were trimmed by 5 bases and 4 bases, with 15 bases remaining between them. CDR3 length: 15 residues. The CDR3 sequence is CASGPLGGGYNEQFF. DNA for the CDR3: TGTGCTAGTGGTCCGCTAGGAGGGGGTTACAATGAGCAGTTCTTC.

The chain combines TRBV11-3 with TRBJ2-5; D is unresolved. Germline V gene lookup returns CDR1 SGHNT and CDR2 YENEEA. Trimming left V 3 bases short and J 5 bases short, with 13 bases between. The CDR3 contains 14 residues. CDR3 DNA: TGTGCCAGCAGCTTTCGGCCCGTTTCGGAGACCCAGTACTTC. This translates into CASSFRPVSETQYF. Looking up the rest from reference TRBV11-3 and TRBJ2-5 gives the full variable domain: EAGVVQSPRYKIIEKKQPVAFWCNPISGHNTLYWYLQNLGQGPELLIRYENEEAVDDSQLPKDRFSAERLKGVDSTLKIQPAELGDSAVYLCASSFRPVSETQYFGPGTRLLVL.

The chain has TRBV7-6 and TRBJ2-1; TRBD2 is a possible D gene (7 bases). The germline gives CDR1 SGHVS, CDR2 FNYEAQ. With 1 base removed from V and 5 bases from J, the gap between germline ends came to 18 bases. This CDR3 region has 17 residues. The CDR3 here is CASSLGALRGPNNEQFF. As DNA, the CDR3 is TGTGCCAGCAGCTTAGGGGCTCTGCGGGGGCCCAACAATGAGCAGTTCTTC.

The CDR3 bases are TGTGCCACCAGCAGGATACAGGGTTCAGGTCAGCCCCAGCATTTT. Its protein product is CATSRIQGSGQPQHF. The chain joins TRBV15 to TRBJ1-5; tentative D call: TRBD1 (6 bases). The germline CDR1 and CDR2 sequences are LNHNV and YYDKDF (reference sequence). V lost 3 bases and J lost 6, with 15 bases in between. The CDR3 is 15 residues long. The whole variable domain, filled in from reference TRBV15 and TRBJ1-5, reads DAMVIQNPRYQVTQFGKPVTLSCSQTLNHNVMYWYQQKSSQAPKLLFHYYDKDFNNEADTPDNFQSRRPNTSFCFLDIRSPGLGDTAMYLCATSRIQGSGQPQHFGDGTRLSIL.